This record looks at one T cell receptor (beta chain) sequence and its context. The data belong to a study of blood T cell repertoires in COVID-19. Turning to the study itself: Samples of COVID-19 (acute and convalescent) were obtained from the United States, Italy and Spain. The cDNA or gDNA used as material had been derived from T cells, B-cell-depleted T cells, or PBMCs.

Generated by immunoSEQ multiplex PCR, the TCRdb table keeps only in-frame clones and is missing some. Among fewer than 300,000 clones listed, 88% were seen once. The sample was peripheral blood. This TCR was sampled from a woman aged 25 to 39 with acute or convalescent COVID-19.

This CDR3 reads CASSQALAGGPNPGELFF. The CDR3 DNA reads as TGTGCCAGCAGCCAGGCACTAGCGGGAGGGCCAAACCCCGGGGAGCTGTTTTTT. The chain is built from TRBV3-1 (or the pseudogene TRBV3-2) and TRBJ2-2, with 13 bases lining up with TRBD2. The ends lost 3 bases at V and 6 bases at J; junction bases unmatched: 10. The CDR3 is 18 amino acids. The V gene's germline CDR1 is LGHDT and CDR2 YNNKEL (reference sequence).